This T cell receptor (beta chain) was documented in a study of blood T cell repertoires in COVID-19. Clones were read by immunoSEQ multiplex PCR, and TCRdb kept only the in-frame ones, dropping some. The repertoire holds roughly 40,000 clones, with roughly 68% as singletons. The V gene end was trimmed by 6 bases and the J gene end by 4 bases; junction bases not matched to a gene: 7. Germline-derived CDR1 and CDR2 are SGHVS and FQNEAQ. The CDR3 loop spans 15 amino acids. The sample was peripheral blood. The gene calls are TRBV7-8 and TRBJ1-5, with 9 bases matching TRBD1. The TCR comes from an older man with acute or convalescent COVID-19. The CDR3 loop reads CASSPDRGKNQPQHF. The CDR3, as DNA: TGTGCCAGCAGTCCTGACAGGGGGAAGAATCAGCCCCAGCATTTT.